Listed here are 26 T cell receptor beta chains from one sample, sequenced in a study of shared clonotypes between healthy human individuals. Libraries were prepared by immunoSEQ multiplex PCR; TCRdb keeps only in-frame clonotypes and omits some of them. The top ten clones hold roughly 43% of a sample with more than 90,000 clones, about two thirds of them seen once. The sample comprised memory CD8+ T cells sorted from blood. The subset was: CD45RO+ cells pooled with CCR7-negative TemRA cells. These receptors originate from a man between 25 and 39 years old in good health.

This clone has more than one count but fewer than ten. The chain carries TRBV28 and TRBJ1-4; TRBD1 matches at 8 bases. V trimming: 6 bases; J trimming: 7 bases; junction bases outside the gene matches: 10. There are 15 residues in the CDR3. CDR1 and CDR2 from the germline V gene are MDHEN and SYDVKM. CDR3 residues: CASSIRTGRGEKLFF. CDR3 nucleotide sequence: TGTGCCAGCAGCATAAGGACAGGGCGGGGTGAAAAACTGTTTTTT.

The J gene is TRBJ2-1, the V gene TRBV14, with 11 bases aligning to TRBD2. Trimming cost V 3 bases and J 4 bases; bases outside gene matches: 5. Germline CDR1 SGHDN, CDR2 FVKESK. This CDR3 is 16 amino acids long. CDR3 amino acids: CASSHTGLAAYNEQFF. The CDR3, as DNA: TGTGCCAGCAGCCATACGGGACTAGCGGCATACAATGAGCAGTTCTTC.

With regard to this clone: The same CDR3 can be traced to other DNA sequences in this sample. This chain uses TRBV11-2 with TRBJ2-3; possible D gene TRBD2, 6 bases. CDR3 length: 15 amino acids. V was pared by 0 bases and J by 0 bases, with 7 bases between. Germline V gene data show CDR1 as SGHAT and CDR2 as FQNNGV. The CDR3 DNA reads TGTGCCAGCAGCTTAGAAGGAGGGAGCACAGATACGCAGTATTTT. Its protein is CASSLEGGSTDTQYF.

The sample holds many counts of this clone. The CDR3 DNA reads TGTGCCAGCAGCTTGGAGGGTAGGGAGGACTATGGCTACACCTTC. This gives the protein CASSLEGREDYGYTF. V and J are TRBV5-6 and TRBJ1-2; D is unresolved. V was clipped by 0 bases and J by 3 bases, with 12 bases between them. The CDR3 consists of 15 residues. Looked up from germline, CDR1 is SGHDT and CDR2 is YYEEEE.

The chain combines TRBV9 with TRBJ2-1; TRBD2 agrees at 10 bases. The V gene end was trimmed by 0 bases and the J gene end by 10 bases; junction bases not matched to a gene: 7. Looked up from germline, CDR1 is SGDLS and CDR2 is YYNGEE. The length of the CDR3 is 15 residues. CDR3 nucleotides: TGTGCCAGCAGCGTAGAAGCGGGAGGGCCACGGGAGCAGTTCTTC. This gives the protein CASSVEAGGPREQFF.

The rearrangement joins TRBV2 to TRBJ1-6; TRBD1 is a possible D gene (6 bases). The germline gives CDR1 SNHLY, CDR2 FYNNEI. The ends were cut back, 4 bases at V and 9 bases at J, with 16 bases in the middle. The CDR3 sequence is 15 residues long. The CDR3 protein is CASSVIWGAGSPLHF. CDR3 sequence (DNA): TGTGCCAGCAGTGTAATTTGGGGGGCCGGTTCACCCCTCCACTTT.

The gene calls are TRBV7-6 and TRBJ2-7, with 11 bases fitting TRBD2. Trimming took 5 bases from V and 2 from J; bases not matched to a gene: 5. This CDR3 comprises 15 residues. The germline V gene encodes CDR1 SGHVS and CDR2 FNYEAQ. The CDR3 reads CASSPTSGRTYEQYF. The CDR3, as DNA: TGTGCCAGCAGCCCAACTAGCGGGAGAACCTACGAGCAGTACTTC.

This sequence joins TRBV10-2 and TRBJ2-7, with D unclear. Germline lookup yields CDR1 WSHSY and CDR2 SAAADI. The CDR3 has 13 amino acids. V lost 3 bases to trimming and J lost 3 bases, with 9 bases between them. The DNA of the CDR3 is TGCGCCAGCAGTGATCTGGCGATCTACGAGCAGTACTTC. Translation gives CASSDLAIYEQYF.

This rearrangement joins TRBV6-5 to TRBJ2-7, with a tentative D call TRBD1 (5 bases). The germline CDR1 and CDR2 sequences are MNHEY and SVGAGI. The CDR3 runs 12 residues. The V end lost 9 bases, the J end lost 3 bases, and 12 bases lay between the germline ends. The DNA of the CDR3 is TGTGCCAGTGGGGCCAACGGCTACGAGCAGTACTTC. This encodes CASGANGYEQYF.

The chain joins TRBV4-3 to TRBJ2-2; D gene uncertain. The CDR3 is 15 residues long. V lost 0 bases and J lost 4, with 9 bases in between. Germline-derived CDR1 and CDR2 are LGHNA and YSLEER. The CDR3 DNA reads TGCGCCAGCAGCCAAGATGGTAGGAGCACCGGGGAGCTGTTTTTT. Residues: CASSQDGRSTGELFF.

This clone was detected once. V and J are TRBV2 and TRBJ2-7; D remains ambiguous. The CDR3 is 9 residues long. Germline-derived CDR1 and CDR2 are SNHLY and FYNNEI. The V gene lost 8 bases and the J gene lost 7 bases, with 6 bases spanning the gap. CDR3 in DNA: TGTGCCAGCGGCTTAGAGCAGTACTTC. Translating gives CASGLEQYF.

This chain connects TRBV5-1 to TRBJ2-7; D is uncertain. The germline V gene has CDR1 SGHRS and CDR2 YFSETQ. Between the trimmed V and J ends, which lost 1 base and 4 bases, there was a span of 6 bases. The CDR3 has 12 residues. The CDR3 reads CASSLNYYEQYF. For the CDR3, the DNA is TGCGCCAGCAGCTTGAACTATTACGAGCAGTACTTC.

V gene TRBV28 combines with J gene TRBJ2-7; D remains ambiguous. The CDR3 contains 18 residues. The V end was cut by 3 bases, the J end by 4 bases, with 25 bases between. Germline assignment: CDR1 MDHEN and CDR2 SYDVKM. CDR3 region: CASSFFPSSASSIYEQYF. The DNA for the CDR3 is TGTGCCAGCAGTTTTTTTCCTTCATCGGCTAGTAGTATTTACGAGCAGTACTTC.

This clone was seen more than once but under ten times. V gene TRBV9 combines with J gene TRBJ2-1; no clear D gene. This CDR3 region has 15 residues. V was shortened by 7 bases and J by 0 bases, with 14 bases between the two germline ends. CDR1 SGDLS and CDR2 YYNGEE come from the germline V gene. CDR3 coding DNA: TGTGCCAGCGCAATTGGAATAAGCTCCTACAATGAGCAGTTCTTC. It is translated as CASAIGISSYNEQFF.

The rearrangement joins TRBV9 to TRBJ2-1; tentatively, D is TRBD2 (5 bases). From germline, CDR1 is SGDLS and CDR2 YYNGEE. This CDR3 has 14 amino acids. Trimming shortened V by 3 bases and J by 8 bases, and 15 bases separated the two germline ends. CDR3 in DNA: TGTGCCAGCAGCGGACTAAGCGCCTTGTATGAGCAGTTCTTC. It yields the protein CASSGLSALYEQFF.

Comments on this clone: Compared with germline, one end of the junction differs, possibly owing to a read error. CDR3 sequence: CSAEDATNEKLFF. CDR3 nucleotide sequence: TGCAGCGCTGAAGATGCAACTAATGAAAAACTGTTTTTT. This rearrangement joins TRBV29-1 to TRBJ1-4; D remains unclear. The CDR3 runs 13 residues. Germline loops: CDR1 SQVTM, CDR2 ANQGSEA.

V and J are TRBV27 and TRBJ2-6, with no clear D. Germline CDR1 MNHEY, CDR2 SMNVEV (reference sequence). The CDR3 length is 15 residues. Trimming removed 3 bases at V and 2 bases at J, with 8 bases between. The CDR3: CASSFLNPGANVLTF. For the CDR3, the DNA is TGTGCCAGCAGTTTTTTGAATCCTGGGGCCAACGTCCTGACTTTC. Drawing the rest from reference TRBV27 and TRBJ2-6, the complete variable domain is EAQVTQNPRYLITVTGKKLTVTCSQNMNHEYMSWYRQDPGLGLRQIYYSMNVEVTDKGDVPEGYKVSRKEKRNFPLILESPSPNQTSLYFCASSFLNPGANVLTFGAGSRLTVL.

The chain joins TRBV9 to TRBJ2-1, with 7 bases that match TRBD2. The germline V gene has CDR1 SGDLS and CDR2 YYNGEE. V trimming: 3 bases; J trimming: 2 bases; junction bases outside the gene matches: 5. This CDR3 comprises 15 residues. The CDR3 DNA sequence: TGTGCCAGCAGCGCGACCGGGACTACCTACAATGAGCAGTTCTTC. Protein product: CASSATGTTYNEQFF.

The chain recombines TRBV27 with TRBJ2-7; D is possibly TRBD1 (5 bases). The ends were cut back, 6 bases at V and 3 bases at J, with 12 bases in the middle. This CDR3 has 13 residues. Germline CDR1 is MNHEY and CDR2 is SMNVEV (reference sequence). As DNA, the CDR3 is TGTGCCAGCAGACCCGGCAGGGACTACGAGCAGTACTTC. It is translated as CASRPGRDYEQYF.

The chain links TRBV10-2 to TRBJ2-7; perhaps TRBD2 as D (6 bases). The CDR3 has 13 amino acids. V lost 4 bases and J lost 7, with 14 bases in between. Germline-derived CDR1 and CDR2 are WSHSY and SAAADI. The CDR3 sequence is CASSVAGSGEQYF. Written as DNA, the CDR3 is TGCGCCAGCAGTGTTGCGGGATCGGGTGAGCAGTACTTC.

The V call is TRBV28, the J call TRBJ2-7; D remains unclear. The V gene's germline CDR1 is MDHEN and CDR2 SYDVKM. Deletions cut 4 bases from V and 3 bases from J, with 7 bases between. CDR3 length equals 12 residues. CDR3 region: CASSSYDYEQYF. The CDR3 nucleotides are TGTGCCAGCAGTTCATACGACTACGAGCAGTACTTC.

The chain has TRBV5-8 and TRBJ2-7, with D perhaps matching TRBD1 (7 bases). This CDR3 contains 15 residues. V lost 3 bases, J lost 5 bases, and 18 bases lay in between. Germline V gene data show CDR1 as SGHTS and CDR2 as YDEGEE. The CDR3 spells CASSWTQGGRNEQYF. DNA for the CDR3: TGTGCCAGCAGCTGGACTCAGGGGGGTCGTAACGAGCAGTACTTC.

V and J are TRBV7-4 and TRBJ2-7; tentatively, D is TRBD1 (6 bases). Per the germline V gene, CDR1 is SGHVT and CDR2 is SQSDAQ. Trimming removed 4 bases from V and 4 bases from J, with 8 bases in between. The CDR3 has 12 amino acids. In DNA form, the CDR3 reads TGTGCCAGCAGCTGGACAGCTTACGAGCAGTACTTC. Translated: CASSWTAYEQYF.

The chain carries TRBV5-5 and TRBJ2-1, with 13 bases that match TRBD2. This CDR3 is 14 amino acids long. Losses at the gene ends were 4 bases for V and 9 bases for J; bases not matched to a gene: 4. The germline gives CDR1 SGHKS, CDR2 YYEKEE (reference sequence). The CDR3 protein is CASSRTSGSSEQFF. For the CDR3, the DNA is TGTGCCAGCAGCAGGACTAGCGGGAGTTCTGAGCAGTTCTTC.

This chain connects TRBV7-8 to TRBJ2-2; D not resolved. This CDR3 has 15 residues. The germline V gene has CDR1 SGHVS and CDR2 FQNEAQ. The V gene lost 5 bases and the J gene lost 0 bases, with 10 bases spanning the gap. The CDR3 spells CASSPWGSNTGELFF. The CDR3 DNA follows: TGTGCCAGCAGCCCTTGGGGATCGAACACCGGGGAGCTGTTTTTT.

The chain carries TRBV15 and TRBJ2-1, with 8 bases fitting TRBD2. The CDR3 loop spans 16 amino acids. Germline CDR1 reads LNHNV; CDR2 reads YYDKDF (reference sequence). V dropped 5 bases and J dropped 10; count of bases not matched to a gene: 16. The CDR3, as DNA: TGTGCCACCAGCCCCGGGGGTCTTTTTAGCGGGGCCGAGCAGTTCTTC. Translation: CATSPGGLFSGAEQFF.